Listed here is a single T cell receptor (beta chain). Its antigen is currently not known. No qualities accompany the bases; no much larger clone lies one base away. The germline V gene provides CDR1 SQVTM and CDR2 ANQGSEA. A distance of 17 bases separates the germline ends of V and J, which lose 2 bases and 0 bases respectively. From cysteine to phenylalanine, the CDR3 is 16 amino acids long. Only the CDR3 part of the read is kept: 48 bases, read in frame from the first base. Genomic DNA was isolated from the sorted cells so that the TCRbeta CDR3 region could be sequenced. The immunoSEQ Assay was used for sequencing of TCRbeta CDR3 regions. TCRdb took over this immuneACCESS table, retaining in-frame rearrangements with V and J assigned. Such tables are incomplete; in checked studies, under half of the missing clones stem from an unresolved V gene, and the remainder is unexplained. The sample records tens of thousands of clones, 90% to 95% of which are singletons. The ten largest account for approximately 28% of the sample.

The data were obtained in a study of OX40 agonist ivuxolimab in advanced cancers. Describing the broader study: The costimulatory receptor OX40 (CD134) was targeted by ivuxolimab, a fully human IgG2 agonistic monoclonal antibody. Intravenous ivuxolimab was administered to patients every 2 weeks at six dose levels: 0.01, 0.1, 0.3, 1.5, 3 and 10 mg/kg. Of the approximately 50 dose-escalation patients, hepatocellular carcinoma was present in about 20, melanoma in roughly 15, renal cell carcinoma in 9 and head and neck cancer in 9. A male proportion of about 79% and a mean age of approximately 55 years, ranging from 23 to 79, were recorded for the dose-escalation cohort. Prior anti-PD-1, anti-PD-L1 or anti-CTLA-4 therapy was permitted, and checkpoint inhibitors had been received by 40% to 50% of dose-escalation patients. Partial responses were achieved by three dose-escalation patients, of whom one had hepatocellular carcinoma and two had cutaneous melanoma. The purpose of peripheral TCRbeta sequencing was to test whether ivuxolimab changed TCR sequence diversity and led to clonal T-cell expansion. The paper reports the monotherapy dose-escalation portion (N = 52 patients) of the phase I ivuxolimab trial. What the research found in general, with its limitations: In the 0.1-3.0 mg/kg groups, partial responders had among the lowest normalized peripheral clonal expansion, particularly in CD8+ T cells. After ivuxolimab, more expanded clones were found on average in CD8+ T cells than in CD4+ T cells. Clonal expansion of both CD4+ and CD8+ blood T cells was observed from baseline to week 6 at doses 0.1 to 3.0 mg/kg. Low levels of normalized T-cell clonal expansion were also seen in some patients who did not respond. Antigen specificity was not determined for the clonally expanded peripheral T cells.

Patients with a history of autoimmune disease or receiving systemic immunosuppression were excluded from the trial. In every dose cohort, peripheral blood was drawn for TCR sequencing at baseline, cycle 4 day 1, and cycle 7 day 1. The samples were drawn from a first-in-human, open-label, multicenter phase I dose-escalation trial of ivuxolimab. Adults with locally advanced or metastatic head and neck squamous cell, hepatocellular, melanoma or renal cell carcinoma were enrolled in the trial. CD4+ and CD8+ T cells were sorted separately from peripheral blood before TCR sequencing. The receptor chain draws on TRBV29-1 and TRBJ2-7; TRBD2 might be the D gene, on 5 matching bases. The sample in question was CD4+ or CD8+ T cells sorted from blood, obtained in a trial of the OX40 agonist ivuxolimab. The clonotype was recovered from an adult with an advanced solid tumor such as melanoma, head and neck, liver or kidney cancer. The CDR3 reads CSVEPLGRGNSYEQYF. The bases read TGCAGCGTTGAACCCTTGGGGAGAGGGAACTCCTACGAGCAGTACTTC.